This is a list of T cell receptor beta chains from one sample in a study of CD8 T cells in Susac syndrome. TCRdb redid the calling of the immunoSEQ multiplex PCR reads with MiXCR, one entry per CDR3 protein. The sample shows some 200,000 distinct CDR3 sequences, nearly 97% of them seen only once. The source material was CD4+ T cells from PBMCs. These receptors all stem from a human donor with multiple sclerosis. The CDR3 runs from the conserved cysteine through the conserved F or W. D genes are given only for firm matches. Size tells how often a clone was seen (once, few, many) or the class of an expanded clone, and some rows leave it out.

d_call,j_call,clone_size,v_call,cdr3_aa,cdr3_nt
-,TRBJ1-1,-,TRBV3-1,CASSQTNTEAFF,TGTGCCAGCAGCCAAACGAACACTGAAGCTTTCTTT
-,TRBJ2-7,-,TRBV3-1,CASSQVAYEQYF,TGTGCCAGCAGCCAAGTTGCGTACGAGCAGTACTTC
TRBD2,TRBJ2-5,once,TRBV30,CACQLSGSRWTQYF,TGTGCCTGCCAACTTAGCGGGAGTCGGTGGACCCAGTACTTC
-,TRBJ2-1,-,TRBV28,CASSGLEQFF,TGTGCCAGCAGTGGACTCGAGCAGTTCTTC
-,TRBJ2-5,-,TRBV13,CASSPVLGVQYF,TGTGCCAGCAGCCCCGTTCTAGGTGTCCAGTACTTC
-,TRBJ1-1,-,TRBV7-9,CASSLDGGNTEAFF,TGTGCCAGCAGCTTAGATGGGGGGAACACTGAAGCTTTCTTT
TRBD1,TRBJ1-5,-,TRBV20-1,CSATLGQGRYQPQHF,TGCAGTGCTACCCTCGGACAGGGGAGATATCAGCCCCAGCATTTT
-,TRBJ1-5,-,TRBV27,CASREKGQYSNQPQHF,TGTGCCAGCAGGGAAAAGGGGCAGTATAGCAATCAGCCCCAGCATTTT
TRBD2,TRBJ2-3,few,TRBV20-1,CSARLGGTDTQYF,TGCAGTGCTAGATTGGGGGGGACAGATACGCAGTATTTT
-,TRBJ2-5,-,TRBV14,CASSQASGRRAETQYF,TGTGCCAGCAGCCAAGCTTCAGGCCGCCGGGCGGAGACCCAGTACTTC
TRBD2,TRBJ2-5,-,TRBV3-1,CASRPIQRLAGEETQYF,TGTGCCAGCAGACCGATTCAACGACTAGCGGGGGAAGAGACCCAGTACTTC
TRBD2,TRBJ2-5,-,TRBV7-2,CASSRAGTIGETQYF,TGTGCCAGCAGCAGAGCGGGGACGATTGGGGAGACCCAGTACTTC
-,TRBJ1-1,-,TRBV27,CASSWMGRNTEAFF,TGTGCCAGCAGTTGGATGGGACGGAACACTGAAGCTTTCTTT
-,TRBJ1-2,-,TRBV15,CATSRERNYGYTF,TGTGCCACCAGCAGAGAGAGGAACTATGGCTACACCTTC
TRBD1,TRBJ2-6,-,TRBV9,CASSPRDSLSGANVLTF,TGTGCCAGCAGCCCCCGGGACAGCCTCTCTGGGGCCAACGTCCTGACTTTC
TRBD1,TRBJ2-4,-,TRBV27,CASSSAGTGENIQYF,TGTGCCAGCAGTTCAGCCGGGACAGGAGAAAACATTCAGTACTTC
-,TRBJ2-1,-,TRBV9,CASSVQAGSGNEQFF,TGTGCCAGCAGCGTACAGGCGGGGAGCGGCAATGAGCAGTTCTTC
-,TRBJ2-7,-,TRBV29-1,CSVGLPASEQYF,TGCAGCGTTGGACTACCGGCGAGCGAGCAGTACTTC
-,TRBJ2-5,-,TRBV20-1,CSARVGWGTETQYF,TGCAGTGCTAGAGTCGGGTGGGGGACGGAGACCCAGTACTTC
-,TRBJ1-2,-,TRBV6-5,CASRHREVNSGYTF,TGTGCCAGCAGACACAGGGAGGTCAACTCTGGCTACACCTTC
-,TRBJ2-3,-,TRBV20-1,CSAIGLTDTQYF,TGCAGTGCTATAGGGCTCACAGATACGCAGTATTTT
-,TRBJ2-1,-,TRBV29-1,CSTDRYNEQFF,TGCAGCACCGACAGGTACAATGAGCAGTTCTTC
-,TRBJ2-7,-,TRBV7-2,CASSVDRGAAYEQYF,TGTGCCAGCAGCGTCGATAGGGGAGCCGCCTACGAGCAGTACTTC
-,TRBJ2-2,-,TRBV29-1,CSVGLSGYGELFF,TGCAGCGTTGGCCTTAGCGGATACGGGGAGCTGTTTTTT
TRBD2,TRBJ2-5,-,TRBV15,CATSRASGRAGETQYF,TGTGCCACCAGCAGGGCTAGCGGGAGGGCCGGGGAGACCCAGTACTTC
TRBD1,TRBJ1-5,-,TRBV2,CASSATGSSAQHF,TGTGCCAGCAGTGCGACAGGGTCCTCGGCCCAGCATTTT
TRBD2,TRBJ2-3,-,TRBV9,CASSPRTREGTQYF,TGTGCCAGCAGCCCCCGAACGCGGGAGGGTACGCAGTATTTT
-,TRBJ1-3,-,TRBV7-7,CASSGDSGNTIYF,TGTGCCAGCAGCGGGGACTCTGGAAACACCATATATTTT
-,TRBJ2-3,-,TRBV5-8,CASSLGRARPTDTQYF,TGTGCCAGCAGCTTGGGGCGGGCCCGTCCAACAGATACGCAGTATTTT
-,TRBJ2-1,-,TRBV2,CASNQGLVDEQFF,TGTGCCAGCAATCAGGGTCTGGTTGATGAGCAGTTCTTC
TRBD1,TRBJ1-1,-,TRBV20-1,CSAQQGAGSVDTEAFF,TGCAGTGCTCAACAGGGGGCGGGTTCGGTGGACACTGAAGCTTTCTTT
TRBD1,TRBJ2-7,-,TRBV20-1,CSAGKQGSYEQYF,TGCAGTGCTGGCAAACAGGGGTCCTACGAGCAGTACTTC
-,TRBJ2-1,-,TRBV29-1,CSVELREYNEQFF,TGCAGCGTTGAATTACGGGAATACAATGAGCAGTTCTTC
TRBD1,TRBJ2-1,-,TRBV29-1,CSVPTGITHNEQFF,TGCAGCGTACCGACAGGGATTACACACAATGAGCAGTTCTTC
-,TRBJ2-5,-,TRBV4-1,CASSQDAAGGQETQYF,TGCGCCAGCAGCCAAGATGCGGCAGGGGGGCAAGAGACCCAGTACTTC
-,TRBJ2-7,-,TRBV7-2,CASSLMQGGEQYF,TGTGCCAGCAGCTTAATGCAGGGCGGCGAGCAGTACTTC
TRBD2,TRBJ2-7,-,TRBV4-1,CASSQVASGGPWEQYF,TGCGCCAGCAGCCAAGTCGCTAGCGGAGGCCCCTGGGAGCAGTACTTC
TRBD2,TRBJ2-1,-,TRBV19,CASSILAGGLYNEQFF,TGTGCCAGTAGTATCCTAGCGGGAGGGCTGTATAATGAGCAGTTCTTC
TRBD1,TRBJ1-4,-,TRBV18,CASSPGTANEKLFF,TGTGCCAGCTCCCCCGGGACAGCTAATGAAAAACTGTTTTTT
-,TRBJ1-5,-,TRBV20-1,CSLGGASQPQHF,TGCTCCTTGGGTGGGGCGAGCCAGCCCCAGCATTTT
-,TRBJ1-6,-,TRBV6-5,CASSLANSPLHF,TGTGCCAGCAGCTTGGCTAATTCACCCCTCCACTTT
-,TRBJ2-5,once,TRBV5-4,CASSSEQVETQYF,TGTGCCAGCAGCTCTGAACAGGTCGAGACCCAGTACTTC
-,TRBJ2-6,-,TRBV28,CASRAQGSGANVLTF,TGTGCCAGCAGAGCACAGGGATCTGGGGCCAACGTCCTGACTTTC
TRBD1,TRBJ2-7,-,TRBV20-1,CSAKSRDRERTYEQYF,TGCAGTGCCAAGTCCCGGGACAGGGAACGTACCTACGAGCAGTACTTC
-,TRBJ2-1,-,TRBV29-1,CSVLNRSPRNEQFF,TGCAGCGTTCTCAACAGGTCCCCTCGCAATGAGCAGTTCTTC
-,TRBJ2-2,once,TRBV15,CATSPRLILNTGELFF,TGTGCCACCAGCCCCCGTTTGATTTTGAACACCGGGGAGCTGTTTTTT
TRBD1,TRBJ1-2,-,TRBV20-1,CSARATGDGYTF,TGCAGTGCTAGGGCGACAGGGGATGGCTACACCTTC
TRBD1,TRBJ2-7,-,TRBV29-1,CSVRDRGIYEQYF,TGCAGCGTGAGGGACAGGGGGATTTACGAGCAGTACTTC
-,TRBJ1-5,-,TRBV15,CATSRDPTAYSNQPQHF,TGTGCCACCAGCAGAGACCCGACAGCTTATAGCAATCAGCCCCAGCATTTT
-,TRBJ2-7,-,TRBV24-1,CATSQGTQFLHEQYF,TGTGCCACCAGTCAAGGGACACAATTCCTGCACGAGCAGTACTTC
-,TRBJ2-5,once,TRBV20-1,CSAEKVVQETQYF,TGCAGTGCAGAGAAGGTAGTCCAAGAGACCCAGTACTTC
TRBD1,TRBJ1-2,-,TRBV20-1,CSAGKTGGVYGYTF,TGCAGTGCTGGGAAGACAGGGGGCGTCTATGGCTACACCTTC
TRBD2,TRBJ2-3,-,TRBV20-1,CSAHSGRPDTQYF,TGCAGTGCTCATAGCGGGAGGCCAGATACGCAGTATTTT
TRBD1,TRBJ2-3,-,TRBV6-6,CASSSPSRGWDTQYF,TGTGCCAGCAGTTCCCCGAGCAGGGGGTGGGATACGCAGTATTTT
-,TRBJ1-2,once,TRBV4-1,CASSADRTADGYTF,TGCGCCAGCAGCGCCGACAGGACGGCGGATGGCTACACCTTC
-,TRBJ1-5,once,TRBV5-1,CASSLEAGSQPQHF,TGCGCCAGCAGCTTGGAGGCAGGCTCCCAGCCCCAGCATTTT
TRBD2,TRBJ2-3,-,TRBV4-2,CASSLGLAAGTDTQYF,TGTGCCAGCAGCCTCGGACTAGCAGCGGGGACAGATACGCAGTATTTT